Sequencing of this T cell receptor (beta chain) was carried out in a study of response to subunit inactivated influenza vaccine. CDR1 is DFQATT and CDR2 is SNEGSKA in the germline V gene (reference sequence). The CDR3 spans 16 residues. Deletions cut 3 bases from V and 4 bases from J, with 18 bases between. TCRdb called the RT-PCR reads again in MiXCR, with one record for every CDR3 protein. The top ten clones hold 2.8% of a sample with about 540,000 distinct CDR3 sequences, approximately 20% of them seen once. These sequences were also reported in another study, on T cells expressing NK-cell markers. In that study: cDNA encoding TCR beta was synthesized via 5'RACE template switching incorporating UMIs. Sequencing of TCR beta repertoires drew on sorted CD3+CD56+NKG2C+, CD3+CD56+NKG2C- and CD3+CD56-NKG2C+ T cells. Within the sequenced cohort of eight donors, seven exhibited HCMV seropositivity and one was seronegative. In roughly 6 donors, dominant CD3+CD56+NKG2C+ clones formed about 1.0-7.5% of CD8+ cells. Dominance of the CD3+CD56-NKG2C+ fraction by these clonotypes also held in a handful of donors.

This clonotype was obtained from a man aged 45-65 years who received an inactivated influenza vaccine. Sample: CD4+ T cells sorted from PBMCs, taken 12 days after vaccination. The V call is TRBV20-1, the J call TRBJ2-2, with D perhaps TRBD1 (5 bases). The CDR3 is CSASSLDTYSTGELFF. The CDR3 DNA sequence: TGCAGTGCTAGTTCTCTGGACACTTACTCCACCGGGGAGCTGTTTTTT.